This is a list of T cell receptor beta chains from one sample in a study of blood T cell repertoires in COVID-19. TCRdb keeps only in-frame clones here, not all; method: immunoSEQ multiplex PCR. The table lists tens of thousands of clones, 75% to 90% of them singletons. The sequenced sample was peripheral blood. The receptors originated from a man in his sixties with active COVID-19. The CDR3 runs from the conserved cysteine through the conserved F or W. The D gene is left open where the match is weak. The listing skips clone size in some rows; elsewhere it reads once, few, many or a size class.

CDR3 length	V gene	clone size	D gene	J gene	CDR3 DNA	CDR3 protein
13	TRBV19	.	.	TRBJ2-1	TGTGCCAGTAGTATGTACGGGTACAATGAGCAGTTCTTC	CASSMYGYNEQFF
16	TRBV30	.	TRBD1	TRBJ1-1	TGTGCCTGTCCCCCCGGGGACAGGGGGCTACGAACTGAAGCTTTCTTT	CACPPGDRGLRTEAFF
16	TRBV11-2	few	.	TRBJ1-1	TGTGCCAGCATCCCCCCAGGGTGGGGAAGTGGCACTGAAGCTTTCTTT	CASIPPGWGSGTEAFF
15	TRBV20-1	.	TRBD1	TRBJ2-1	TGCAGTGCTAGTGCCCAAGGGGGCTACTACAATGAGCAGTTCTTC	CSASAQGGYYNEQFF
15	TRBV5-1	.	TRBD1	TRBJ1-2	TGCGCCAGCAGCCGCTCTGGGGACAGTAACTATGGCTACACCTTC	CASSRSGDSNYGYTF
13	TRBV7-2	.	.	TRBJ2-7	TGTGCCAGCAGCTCGGGACTCCAGAATGAGCAGTACTTC	CASSSGLQNEQYF
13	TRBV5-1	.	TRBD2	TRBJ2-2	TGCGCCAGCAGGGCGGGAGTTACCGGGGAGCTGTTTTTT	CASRAGVTGELFF
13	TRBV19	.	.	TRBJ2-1	TGTGCCAGTAGTAGCGGGGCTTGGAATGAGCAGTTCTTC	CASSSGAWNEQFF
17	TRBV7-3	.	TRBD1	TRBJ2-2	TGTGCCAGCAGCTTAGGGACAGGGGGCCGTCTCACCGGGGAGCTGTTTTTT	CASSLGTGGRLTGELFF
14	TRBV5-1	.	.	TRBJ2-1	TGCGCCAGCAGCCCGGGACAACGATACAATGAGCAGTTCTTC	CASSPGQRYNEQFF
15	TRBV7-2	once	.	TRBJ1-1	TGTGCCAGCAGTTTAGTCCAGGGGACGAGCACTGAAGCTTTCTTT	CASSLVQGTSTEAFF
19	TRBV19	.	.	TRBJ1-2	TGTGCCAGTAGCTATAGCCCAACTCGGGGGGGGAAAGTTTTGAGTGGCTACACCTTC	CASSYSPTRGGKVLSGYTF
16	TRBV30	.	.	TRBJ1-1	TGTGCCTGGAGTGTGGGCTTTAAGACCTCTAACCCAGAAGCTTTCTTT	CAWSVGFKTSNPEAFF
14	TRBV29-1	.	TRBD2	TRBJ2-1	TGCAGCGTGACCTCCGGGACTAGTCAAAATGAGCAGTTCTTC	CSVTSGTSQNEQFF
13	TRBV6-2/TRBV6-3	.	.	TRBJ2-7	TGTGCCAGCAGCTTAACTACCACCTACGAGCAGTACTTC	CASSLTTTYEQYF
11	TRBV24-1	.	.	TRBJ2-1	TGTGCCACCGCTCGGGGGGCGGCCCAGTTCTTC	CATARGAAQFF
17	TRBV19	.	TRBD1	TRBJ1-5	TGTGCCAGTATTGACGGGAGGGGGCAGGGGTCCCGACAGCCCCAGCATTTT	CASIDGRGQGSRQPQHF
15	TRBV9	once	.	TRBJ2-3	TGTGCCAGCAGCGTAGTAGGAGAATACACAGATACGCAGTATTTT	CASSVVGEYTDTQYF
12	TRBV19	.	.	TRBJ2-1	TGTGCCACTGTACAGGGAGTTAATGAGCAGTTCTTC	CATVQGVNEQFF
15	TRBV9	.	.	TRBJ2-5	TGTGCCAGCAGCGTCCGGGATAGGGGGCAAGAGACCCAGTACTTC	CASSVRDRGQETQYF
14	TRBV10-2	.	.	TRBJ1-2	TGCGCCAGCAGCGAGAGCGGGGTGGACTATGGCTACACCTTC	CASSESGVDYGYTF
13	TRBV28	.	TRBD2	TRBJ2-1	TGTGCCAGCAGTTTTTGGGGGGGAGGCGAGCAGTTCTTC	CASSFWGGGEQFF